The following is a T cell receptor beta chain sequence with its context. The antigen is undetermined. Germline loops: CDR1 MGHRA, CDR2 YSYEKL. The ends lost 0 bases at V and 4 bases at J; junction bases unmatched: 9. The CDR3 is made up of 17 amino acids. Profiling relied on immunoSEQ multiplex PCR, and the TCRdb table lists in-frame clones only, not all of them. The sample lists 35,000 to 50,000 clones, around 89% seen once, with approximately 1.2% in the top ten. The sample originates from a study of memory CD8 T cells in hepatitis C reinfection. General study points: Only a few donors prevented definitive conclusions about public clonotypes.

Time point indicated: peak reinfection, 3 to 8 weeks after reinfection detection. The sorted cells went straight to TCR sequencing with no prior in vitro expansion. Two donors provided sorted CD3+ CD8+ CD45RO- naive CD8 T cells at all three reinfection time points. Source material: naive CD8+ T cells sorted from blood. The origin of this receptor is a man younger than 35 with hepatitis C virus infection. The chain uses TRBV4-1 and TRBJ2-3, with TRBD2 matching 8 bases. The CDR3 region has the DNA TGCGCCAGCAGCCAAGAGGACAGCGGGAGAACGCCAGATACGCAGTATTTT. Its translation is CASSQEDSGRTPDTQYF.